Listed below are T cell receptor beta chains from one sample, sequenced in a study of CXCR3-negative and CXCR3-positive naive CD8 T cells. TCRdb re-called the 5' RACE reads and gives one entry per CDR3 protein, without DNA. This table lists 130,000 to 150,000 distinct CDR3 sequences. What was sequenced was naive CXCR3+ CD8+ T cells from blood. The origin of the receptors is a human donor in good health. Some clones in this sample may be carry-over from other donors' samples. CDR3s include the opening cysteine and the closing phenylalanine or tryptophan. The order of the fields is CDR3 protein, V gene, J gene.

CDR3: CSVTPGQRTTDTQYF
V: TRBV29-1
J: TRBJ2-3

CDR3: CASSLVGTGAPEAFF
V: TRBV7-9
J: TRBJ1-1

CDR3: CASSQDLGLADTDTQYF
V: TRBV4-3
J: TRBJ2-3

CDR3: CASSYSRGGTEAFF
V: TRBV6-2/TRBV6-3
J: TRBJ1-1

CDR3: CASSQDWGSEAFF
V: TRBV4-3
J: TRBJ1-1

CDR3: CSVKTGSAEAFF
V: TRBV29-1
J: TRBJ1-1

CDR3: CASSEKGAAYNEQFF
V: TRBV10-1
J: TRBJ2-1

CDR3: CATSDSGGDNEQFF
V: TRBV24-1
J: TRBJ2-1

CDR3: CRHFAPHQPQHF
V: TRBV29-1
J: TRBJ1-5

CDR3: CASSTYSGASSYNEQFF
V: TRBV12-3/TRBV12-4
J: TRBJ2-1

CDR3: CASSVGSGLEYEQYF
V: TRBV9
J: TRBJ2-7

CDR3: CASSYSEYEGEKLFF
V: TRBV6-2/TRBV6-3
J: TRBJ1-4

CDR3: CSVEDGTGMNTEAFF
V: TRBV29-1
J: TRBJ1-1

CDR3: CASSLDAPFYNEKFF
V: TRBV5-1
J: TRBJ2-1

CDR3: CATSRVRGLRNNQPQHF
V: TRBV15
J: TRBJ1-5

CDR3: CASSQFWQYGNQPQHF
V: TRBV23-1
J: TRBJ1-5

CDR3: CASSQDWDRDEAFF
V: TRBV3-1
J: TRBJ1-1

CDR3: CASSLSGQGGSPLHF
V: TRBV28
J: TRBJ1-6

CDR3: CASSTTSDRGYEQFF
V: TRBV27
J: TRBJ2-1

CDR3: CASSYSSGGGFAVAHTDTQYF
V: TRBV6-6
J: TRBJ2-3

CDR3: CASTDRARSNQPQHF
V: TRBV18
J: TRBJ1-5

CDR3: CSVDSPGGYEQYF
V: TRBV29-1
J: TRBJ2-7

CDR3: CASSPRLGRDNEQFF
V: TRBV7-9
J: TRBJ2-1

CDR3: CASSLAVWEPSSYNSPLHF
V: TRBV7-6
J: TRBJ1-6

CDR3: CASSLVGDTYNSPLHF
V: TRBV5-6
J: TRBJ1-6

CDR3: CASSLLGTGLYEQYF
V: TRBV3-1
J: TRBJ2-7

CDR3: CASSLRQGSVGTGELFF
V: TRBV11-2
J: TRBJ2-2

CDR3: CASSPSGTGGTEAFF
V: TRBV9
J: TRBJ1-1

CDR3: CATGVGGGYEQYF
V: TRBV10-3
J: TRBJ2-7

CDR3: CASSLIGTGVPEAFF
V: TRBV7-9
J: TRBJ1-1

CDR3: CASGPYTGGADYEQYF
V: TRBV12-5
J: TRBJ2-7

CDR3: CASSYAAGEGKNIQYF
V: TRBV6-5
J: TRBJ2-4

CDR3: CASSDRAGGTDTQYF
V: TRBV6-4
J: TRBJ2-3